This entry describes one T cell receptor beta chain. Its antigen is undetermined. This sample is drawn from a study of monozygotic twins with inflammatory bowel disease. Used for each TCR library was 3500 ng of total RNA. Template switching incorporated UMIs with a 6-nucleotide sample barcode. TCRdb re-called the 5' RACE reads and gives one entry per CDR3 protein, without DNA. Recorded for this sample: 400,000 to 500,000 distinct CDR3 sequences. Overall study findings and caveats: Clonotypes shared with others were fewer in IBD patients than in healthy twins, especially with disease activity.

CDR1 KGHSH and CDR2 LQKENI come from the germline V gene. This CDR3 contains 15 residues. V is TRBV18 and J is TRBJ1-6; TCRdb's D gene call, TRBD1, goes unchecked for lack of DNA. The sequence came from a human donor with ulcerative colitis or Crohn's disease, or a healthy co-twin of an affected twin (not recorded which). The material sequenced was blood. The CDR3 protein is CASSQGQGSASPLHF. The full variable domain, completed using reference TRBV18 and TRBJ1-6, is NAGVMQNPRHLVRRRGQEARLRCSPMKGHSHVYWYRQLPEEGLKFMVYLQKENIIDESGMPKERFSAEFPKEGPSILRIQQVVRGDSAAYFCASSQGQGSASPLHFGNGTRLTVT.